These T cell receptor beta chains were read from a single sample in a study of graft-versus-host responses after intestinal transplantation. Generated by immunoSEQ multiplex PCR, the TCRdb table keeps only in-frame clones and is missing some. The sample carries around 95,000 clones, roughly 84% recorded once. No cognate antigen is known for these TCRs. The sequenced sample was unstimulated CD4+ T cells sorted from spleen or lymph node cells, obtained before transplant. These TCRs come from a human donor who was the organ donor for an intestinal transplant. CDR3s include the opening cysteine and the closing phenylalanine or tryptophan. D genes are given only for firm matches.

cdr3_aa,v_call,d_call,j_call
CASRFGTGETNEQFF,TRBV6-1,TRBD1,TRBJ2-1
CASSYRAVTDTQYF,TRBV6-5,.,TRBJ2-3
CASSPGLAVAKNIQYF,TRBV18,TRBD2,TRBJ2-4
CASSSRAGTGLETQYF,TRBV11-2,TRBD1,TRBJ2-5
CASSSGGASYNEQFF,TRBV5-1,TRBD2,TRBJ2-1
CASSPLPGQGVTQYF,TRBV18,TRBD1,TRBJ2-5
CASSSLQGAGGYGYTF,TRBV7-9,TRBD1,TRBJ1-2
CASSIQQGGSNQPQHF,TRBV19,TRBD1,TRBJ1-5
CASSLDIGQGYNSPLHF,TRBV11-2,TRBD1,TRBJ1-6
CASSQAARVATDTQYF,TRBV4-2,.,TRBJ2-3
CASGVKLMNTEAFF,TRBV6-1,.,TRBJ1-1
CASGRGGQNIQYF,TRBV28,.,TRBJ2-4
CSVVSYLGSASTDTQYF,TRBV29-1,.,TRBJ2-3
CASSGAGGGQPQHF,TRBV5-6,.,TRBJ1-5
CASSPSMDDTYEQYF,TRBV19,.,TRBJ2-7
CASSQLATDTQYF,TRBV25-1,.,TRBJ2-3
CASSLQGAHLDTQYF,TRBV5-4,TRBD1,TRBJ2-3
CASSRTGVSYGYTF,TRBV28,TRBD1,TRBJ1-2
CSVRSLYGYTF,TRBV20-1,.,TRBJ1-2
CASSEDRGYSGNTIYF,TRBV25-1,TRBD1,TRBJ1-3
CASSLPGKETQYF,TRBV5-5,.,TRBJ2-5
CASSFEDRTSGEQYF,TRBV28,TRBD1,TRBJ2-7
CASSSLRAPGETQYF,TRBV7-2,.,TRBJ2-5
CASSPIYIQREQYF,TRBV27,.,TRBJ2-7
CASSQGLAGGQETQYF,TRBV4-1,TRBD2,TRBJ2-5
CASSLYAFNSPLHF,TRBV5-6,.,TRBJ1-6
CAARQATYGYTF,TRBV6-5,.,TRBJ1-2
CASSQDVGRQWVGPQHF,TRBV4-1,.,TRBJ1-5